A single sample is the source of the 22 T cell receptor beta chains below, sequenced in a study of beta chain features in type 1 diabetes. Investigators reverse transcribed all isolated RNA, so they sequenced expressed TCRB transcripts. The method was immunoSEQ multiplex PCR; TCRdb's version includes in-frame clones alone and lacks a portion of them. Of roughly 28,000 clones listed, roughly three fifths are singletons. Study-wide findings and caveats: The study found moderately but significantly shorter TCRB CDR3s in all four CD4+ subsets of Type 1 diabetes patients.

These receptors have no known antigen. Sequencing was performed on Tregs from blood. All receptors derive from a young woman with type 1 diabetes.

This clone was observed a few times. This rearrangement joins TRBV2 to TRBJ2-3; 7 positions match TRBD2. V was pared by 7 bases and J by 1 base, with 5 bases of the junction left unmatched. Germline values: CDR1 SNHLY, CDR2 FYNNEI. This CDR3 has 14 amino acids. CDR3 in amino acids: CASILTSGTDTQYF. The CDR3, as DNA: TGTGCCAGCATATTAACTAGCGGCACAGATACGCAGTATTTT.

Here the CDR3 reads CASSLLVGQGRREQYV. The CDR3 DNA sequence: TGTGCCAGCAGCCTTTTGGTCGGACAGGGCAGGAGGGAGCAGTACGTC. This chain joins TRBV11-2 and TRBJ2-7; 8 nucleotides align to TRBD1. The CDR3 has 16 amino acids. V lost 5 bases to trimming and J lost 7 bases; unmatched junction nucleotides: 16. Germline V gene data show CDR1 as SGHAT and CDR2 as FQNNGV.

This sequence joins TRBV7-9 and TRBJ2-7; 14 positions match TRBD2. The J segment lost 6 bases and the V segment lost 4 bases, leaving 5 bases of the junction unmatched. CDR1 is SEHNR and CDR2 is FQNEAQ in the germline V gene (reference sequence). This CDR3 spans 15 amino acids. CDR3 nucleotide sequence: TGTGCCAGCAGCTCGGGACTAGCGGGAGAGGTCGAGCAGTACGTC. Translated, it gives CASSSGLAGEVEQYV.

Only a few counts were recorded for this clone. This sequence joins TRBV19 and TRBJ2-1, with TRBD2 identical over 7 bases. The CDR3 consists of 15 residues. The trim removed 7 bases at V and 8 bases at J, leaving 14 bases unmatched. CDR1 LNHDA and CDR2 SQIVND come from the germline V gene (reference sequence). In DNA, the CDR3 is TGTGCCAGTACCGCCGGGATAGCGGGCGGGGATGAGCAGTTCTTC. This codes for CASTAGIAGGDEQFF.

V is TRBV6-5 and J is TRBJ2-5; 11 bases are shared with TRBD2. CDR1 MNHEY and CDR2 SVGAGI come from the germline V gene. This CDR3 region has 13 residues. V lost 8 bases and J lost 5; bases outside the gene matches: 4. CDR3 DNA: TGTGCCAGCCTTACTAGCGGGAGTGAGACCCAGTACTTC. This translates into CASLTSGSETQYF.

The rearrangement uses TRBV7-2 and TRBJ1-6, with D hard to call. V dropped 7 bases and J dropped 6 bases, with 10 bases sitting between them. Germline V gene sequence: CDR1 SGHTA, CDR2 FQGNSA. The CDR3 is made up of 13 amino acids. The CDR3 DNA follows: TGTGCCAGCACCAGTCCGGGTAATTCACCCCTCCACTTT. Its translation is CASTSPGNSPLHF.

CDR3 sequence: CASSLTTSGSSYNEQFF. The CDR3 nucleotides read TGTGCCAGCAGCCTAACGACTAGCGGGAGCTCCTACAATGAGCAGTTCTTC. The rearrangement joins TRBV28 to TRBJ2-1; 12 bases line up with TRBD2. This CDR3 is 17 amino acids long. V shed 6 bases and J 0 bases; nucleotides not matched to a gene: 6. Germline values: CDR1 MDHEN, CDR2 SYDVKM.

The chain carries TRBV5-1 and TRBJ1-5; D might be TRBD1 (5 bases). With 0 bases removed from V and 7 bases from J, the gap between germline ends came to 14 bases. Germline V lookup: CDR1 SGHRS, CDR2 YFSETQ. This CDR3 is built from 15 residues. The CDR3 reads CASSLAGRASQPQHF. The CDR3 nucleotides are TGCGCCAGCAGCTTGGCCGGCAGGGCAAGCCAGCCCCAGCATTTT.

In its sample, this clone was seen a few times. J is TRBJ2-7 and V is TRBV7-2; 8 bases align to TRBD1. The J segment lost 7 bases and the V segment lost 5 bases, leaving 7 bases of the junction unmatched. Germline CDR1 reads SGHTA; CDR2 reads FQGNSA. CDR3 length: 13 residues. CDR3 sequence (DNA): TGTGCCAGCAGCCCCGACAGGGGCCGTGAGCAGTACTTC. Translated: CASSPDRGREQYF.

The CDR3 sequence: CASSPQGALRETQYF. The DNA of the CDR3 is TGTGCCAGCTCACCACAGGGGGCCCTTAGAGAGACCCAGTACTTC. This sequence joins TRBV18 and TRBJ2-5; 7 bases agree with TRBD1. V dropped 1 base and J dropped 4; count of bases not matched to a gene: 6. This CDR3 is 15 amino acids long. CDR1 and CDR2 (germline): KGHSH, LQKENI.

This clone was detected only a few times. The rearrangement joins TRBV2 to TRBJ2-7; TRBD1 matches 9 bases. The germline V gene encodes CDR1 SNHLY and CDR2 FYNNEI. V shed 3 bases and J 3 bases; nucleotides not matched to a gene: 15. The CDR3 extends over 18 amino acids. The CDR3 region is CASSEGQGFPIPHYEQYF. The CDR3 bases are TGTGCCAGCAGTGAGGGACAGGGTTTCCCTATTCCTCACTACGAGCAGTACTTC.

The rearrangement joins TRBV5-1 to TRBJ1-4; 7 bases are shared with TRBD1. V lost 3 bases and J lost 3; bases outside the gene matches: 8. Germline V gives CDR1 SGHRS, CDR2 YFSETQ. The CDR3 covers 16 residues. Here the CDR3 DNA reads TGCGCCAGCAGCTCACTTACAGGGGAGGCTAATGAAAAACTGTTTTTT. Its translation: CASSSLTGEANEKLFF.

This clone was seen a handful of times. The chain employs TRBV7-9 and TRBJ1-2; D not resolved. This CDR3 has 15 residues. Trimming removed 5 bases from V and 7 bases from J, with 20 bases in between. The germline gives CDR1 SEHNR, CDR2 FQNEAQ (reference sequence). CDR3 region: CASSLWVGREGGYTF. In nucleotides, the CDR3 is TGTGCCAGCAGCCTCTGGGTCGGGCGAGAGGGTGGCTACACCTTC.

This chain links TRBV10-2 with TRBJ1-1; possible D gene TRBD1, 6 bases. Germline CDR1 reads WSHSY; CDR2 reads SAAADI. The CDR3 sequence is 15 residues long. Trimming stripped 6 bases from V and 4 bases from J, with 18 bases between. In DNA, the CDR3 is TGCGCCAGCAGAGGATGGGGGGGGGCGGCCACTGAAGCTTTCTTT. This sequence encodes CASRGWGGAATEAFF.

The chain uses TRBV25-1 and TRBJ2-5; D not certain. The CDR3 totals 12 residues. V was shortened by 4 bases and J by 0 bases, with 3 bases between the two germline ends. CDR1 is MGHDK, CDR2 SYGVNS, per germline. This CDR3 reads CASSGDQETQYF. CDR3 bases: TGTGCCAGCAGTGGAGACCAAGAGACCCAGTACTTC.

The chain has TRBV7-9 and TRBJ2-1, with TRBD2 identical over 11 bases. CDR1 and CDR2 (germline): SEHNR, FQNEAQ (reference sequence). After removal of 2 bases from V and 7 bases from J, the junction contained 4 bases not matched to a gene. There are 15 residues in the CDR3. CDR3 DNA sequence: TGTGCCAGCAGCTTATGGGGACTAGCGGATAATGAGCAGTTCTTC. Protein: CASSLWGLADNEQFF.

This clone was observed a few times. The chain recombines TRBV7-9 with TRBJ2-5; 9 positions agree with TRBD2. This CDR3 is built from 17 residues. The germline V gene encodes CDR1 SEHNR and CDR2 FQNEAQ (reference sequence). V dropped 5 bases and J dropped 0; count of bases not matched to a gene: 10. The chain's CDR3 is CASSLGLAGAYQETQYF. CDR3 nucleotide sequence: TGTGCCAGCAGCCTGGGACTAGCTGGGGCCTACCAAGAGACCCAGTACTTC.

This rearrangement joins TRBV11-2 to TRBJ2-1; no clear D. Germline V lookup: CDR1 SGHAT, CDR2 FQNNGV. Trimming left V 3 bases short and J 8 bases short, with 8 bases between. This CDR3 has 12 amino acids. The CDR3 sequence is CASSLRGHEQFF. The CDR3 nucleotides read TGTGCCAGCAGCTTGCGAGGCCATGAGCAGTTCTTC.

The chain has TRBV6-6 and TRBJ2-2; 9 bases align to TRBD1. The CDR3 spans 13 residues. Germline V gene sequence: CDR1 MNHNY, CDR2 SVGAGI (reference sequence). The ends lost 10 bases at V and 7 bases at J; junction bases unmatched: 7. CDR3 DNA: TGTGCCATCGGGACAGGGACGATCGGGGAGCTGTTTTTT. It encodes CAIGTGTIGELFF.

The V call is TRBV18, the J call TRBJ2-1, with D maybe TRBD2 (6 bases). Germline V gives CDR1 KGHSH, CDR2 LQKENI. The CDR3 has 14 residues. The ends were cut back, 4 bases at V and 1 base at J, with 8 bases in the middle. This chain's CDR3 is CASSREESYNEQFF. CDR3 in DNA: TGTGCCAGCTCACGGGAGGAGTCCTACAATGAGCAGTTCTTC.

In DNA, the CDR3 is TGTGCCAGCAGTCCCAGGTCGACTGAAGCTTTCTTT. Protein product: CASSPRSTEAFF. This chain joins TRBV6-1 and TRBJ1-1, with D unresolved. V dropped 5 bases and J dropped 5 bases, with 9 bases sitting between them. Germline loops: CDR1 MNHNS, CDR2 SASEGT. The CDR3 is made up of 12 amino acids.

This clone is categorized as medium-sized. The chain joins TRBV7-2 to TRBJ2-6; no definite D call. The germline V and J ends were trimmed by 5 bases and 4 bases, with 6 bases remaining between them. CDR3 size: 13 residues. CDR1 SGHTA and CDR2 FQGNSA come from the germline V gene. As DNA, the CDR3 is TGTGCCAGCAGCCGTCCCGGGGCCAACGTCCTGACTTTC. Translating it yields CASSRPGANVLTF.